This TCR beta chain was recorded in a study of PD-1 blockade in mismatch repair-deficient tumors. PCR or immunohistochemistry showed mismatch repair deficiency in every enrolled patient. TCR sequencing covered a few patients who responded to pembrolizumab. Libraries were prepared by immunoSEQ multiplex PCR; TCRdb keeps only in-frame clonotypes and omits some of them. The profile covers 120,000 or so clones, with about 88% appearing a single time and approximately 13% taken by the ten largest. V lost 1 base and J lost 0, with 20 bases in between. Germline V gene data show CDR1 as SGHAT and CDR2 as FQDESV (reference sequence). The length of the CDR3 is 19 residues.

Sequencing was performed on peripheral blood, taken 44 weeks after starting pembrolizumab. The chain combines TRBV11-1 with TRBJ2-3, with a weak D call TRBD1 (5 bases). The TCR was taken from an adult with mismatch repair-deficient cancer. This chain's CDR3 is CASSLGRQPEPTSTDTQYF. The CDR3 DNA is TGTGCCAGCAGCTTAGGAAGACAGCCTGAACCGACTAGCACAGATACGCAGTATTTT.